The source of this T cell receptor (beta chain) is a study of CD8 T cells in ankylosing spondylitis. Study results and limitations: Reactive arthritis synovial fluid and blood previously showed some of these motif variants. Significant enrichment of disease-linked clones was reported in matched ankylosing spondylitis synovial fluid. Researchers report that disease-linked clones proved CD8+ and relatively rare in peripheral blood. It appeared that ankylosing spondylitis blood was characterized by a TCR beta motif of seven or eight highly homologous variants.

The CDR3 has 20 amino acids. Germline CDR1 is LGHDT and CDR2 is YNNKEL (reference sequence). Trimming stripped 1 base from V and 4 bases from J, with 25 bases between. 5'-RACE, quantitative and with molecular barcodes, yielded the TCR beta libraries. TCRdb fed the 5' RACE reads into MiXCR, producing one record per CDR3 protein. This table has about 540,000 distinct CDR3 sequences, approximately 12% appearing once. This clonotype was recorded at least ten times. As yet, its antigen is unknown. This receptor was obtained from a male donor with ankylosing spondylitis. This chain uses TRBV3-1 with TRBJ2-2; either TRBD1 or TRBD2 may fit D (8 bases each). The material sequenced was blood, either unsorted or a sorted T cell fraction (not recorded which). The DNA of the CDR3 is TGTGCCAGCAGCCAAGGGACAGGGAGGCCTAGCGGGTCGGCCACCGGGGAGCTGTTTTTT. This sequence encodes CASSQGTGRPSGSATGELFF.